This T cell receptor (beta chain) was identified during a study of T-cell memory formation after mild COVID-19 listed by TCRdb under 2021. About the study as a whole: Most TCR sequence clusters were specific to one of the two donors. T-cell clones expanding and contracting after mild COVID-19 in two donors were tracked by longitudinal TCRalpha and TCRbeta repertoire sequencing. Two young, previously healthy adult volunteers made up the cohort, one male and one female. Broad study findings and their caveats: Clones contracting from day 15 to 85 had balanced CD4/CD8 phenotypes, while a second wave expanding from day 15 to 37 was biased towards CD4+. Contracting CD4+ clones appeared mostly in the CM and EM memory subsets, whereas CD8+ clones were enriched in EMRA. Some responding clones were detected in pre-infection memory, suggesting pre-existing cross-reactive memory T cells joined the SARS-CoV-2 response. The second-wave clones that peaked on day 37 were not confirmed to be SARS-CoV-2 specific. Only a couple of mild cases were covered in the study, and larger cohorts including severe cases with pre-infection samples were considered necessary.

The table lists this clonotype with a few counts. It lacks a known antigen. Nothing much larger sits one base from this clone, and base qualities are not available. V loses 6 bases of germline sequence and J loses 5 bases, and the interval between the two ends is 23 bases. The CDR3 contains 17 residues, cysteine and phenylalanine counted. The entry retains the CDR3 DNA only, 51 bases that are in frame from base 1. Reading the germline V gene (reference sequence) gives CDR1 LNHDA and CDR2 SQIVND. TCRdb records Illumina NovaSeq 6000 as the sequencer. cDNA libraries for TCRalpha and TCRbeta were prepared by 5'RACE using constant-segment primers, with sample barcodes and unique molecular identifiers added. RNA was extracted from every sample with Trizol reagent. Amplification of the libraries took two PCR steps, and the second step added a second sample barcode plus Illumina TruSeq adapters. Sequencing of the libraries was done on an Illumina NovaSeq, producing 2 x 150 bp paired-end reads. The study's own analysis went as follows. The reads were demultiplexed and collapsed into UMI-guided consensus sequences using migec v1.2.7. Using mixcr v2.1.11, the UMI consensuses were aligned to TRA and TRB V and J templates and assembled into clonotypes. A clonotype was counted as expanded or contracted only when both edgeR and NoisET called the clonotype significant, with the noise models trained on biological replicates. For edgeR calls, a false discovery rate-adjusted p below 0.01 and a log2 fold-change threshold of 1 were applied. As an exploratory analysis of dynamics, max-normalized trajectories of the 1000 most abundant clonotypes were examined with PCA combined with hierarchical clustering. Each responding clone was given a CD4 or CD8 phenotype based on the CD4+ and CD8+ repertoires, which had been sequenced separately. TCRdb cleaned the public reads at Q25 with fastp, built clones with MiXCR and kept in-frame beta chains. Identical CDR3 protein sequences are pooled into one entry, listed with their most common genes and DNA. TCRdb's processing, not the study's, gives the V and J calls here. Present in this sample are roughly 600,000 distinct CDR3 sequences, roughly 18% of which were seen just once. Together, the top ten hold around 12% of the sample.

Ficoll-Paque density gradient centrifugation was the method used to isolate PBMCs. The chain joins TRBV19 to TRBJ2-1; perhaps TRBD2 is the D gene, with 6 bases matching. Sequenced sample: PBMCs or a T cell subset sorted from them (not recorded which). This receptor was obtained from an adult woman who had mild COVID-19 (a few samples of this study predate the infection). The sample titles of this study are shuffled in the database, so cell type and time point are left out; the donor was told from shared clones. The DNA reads TGTGCCAGTAGCCCTTGGGGGGTAAGGATGACACACAATGAGCAGTTCTTC. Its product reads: CASSPWGVRMTHNEQFF.